Included here is one T cell receptor (beta chain) sequence, with context. TCRdb reprocessed the 5' RACE reads with MiXCR, giving one entry per CDR3 protein. The sample records around 440,000 distinct CDR3 sequences, 15% to 20% being singletons. The data were taken from a study of T-cell memory formation after mild COVID-19. The germline CDR1 and CDR2 sequences are SEHNR and FQNEAQ (reference sequence). Trimming took off 5 bases at V and 4 bases at J, with 9 bases between the two ends. This CDR3 has 12 amino acids. The clonotype was recovered from an adult woman who had mild COVID-19 (a few samples of this study predate the infection). Cell type and time point are not known. The sample was PBMCs or a T cell subset sorted from them (not recorded which). The chain joins TRBV7-9 to TRBJ2-7, with D possibly matching TRBD2 (5 bases). The DNA for the CDR3 is TGTGCCAGCAGCCCGAGGGAGTACGAGCAGTACTTC. It codes for CASSPREYEQYF.